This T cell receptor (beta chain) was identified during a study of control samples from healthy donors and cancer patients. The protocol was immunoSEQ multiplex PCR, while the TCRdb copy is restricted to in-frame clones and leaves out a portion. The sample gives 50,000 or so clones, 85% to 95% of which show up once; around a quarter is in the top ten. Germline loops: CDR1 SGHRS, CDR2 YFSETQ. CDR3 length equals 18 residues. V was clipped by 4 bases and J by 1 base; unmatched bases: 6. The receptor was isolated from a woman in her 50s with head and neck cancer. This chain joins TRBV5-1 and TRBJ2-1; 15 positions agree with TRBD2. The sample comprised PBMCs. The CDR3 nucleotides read TGCGCCAGCAGCGGACCGGGACTAGCGGGGGGTTCCTACAATGAGCAGTTCTTC. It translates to CASSGPGLAGGSYNEQFF.